What follows are 30 T cell receptor beta chains derived from one specimen sequenced in a study of sequential checkpoint blockade in melanoma. Regarding treatment: randomized to nivolumab then ipilimumab (arm A) or the reverse (arm B). Clones were read by immunoSEQ multiplex PCR, and TCRdb kept only the in-frame ones, dropping some. The table includes around 40,000 clones, around 86% detected once. Sample: CD8+ T cells sorted from blood (inferred from file names), taken from a patient given nivolumab and ipilimumab in sequence. The receptor set was obtained from a human donor with melanoma.

This chain uses TRBV27 with TRBJ2-2, with TRBD1 identical over 9 bases. Per the germline V gene, CDR1 is MNHEY and CDR2 is SMNVEV (reference sequence). Trimming at V came to 4 bases and at J to 5 bases, leaving 11 bases not matched to a gene. The CDR3 covers 17 residues. The CDR3 sequence is CASSWTTGTGITGELFF. Here the CDR3 DNA reads TGTGCCAGCAGTTGGACCACAGGGACAGGGATAACCGGGGAGCTGTTTTTT.

The V gene is TRBV7-2, the J gene TRBJ1-1; D unresolved. The CDR3 loop spans 13 amino acids. V gave up 1 base and J gave up 7 bases, with 10 bases separating them. The germline V gene encodes CDR1 SGHTA and CDR2 FQGNSA. CDR3 DNA sequence: TGTGCCAGCAGCTTAGAAGCGCACCTTGAAGCTTTCTTT. Its protein product is CASSLEAHLEAFF.

The chain is built from TRBV6-6 and TRBJ2-2; 11 nucleotides agree with TRBD2. After removal of 4 bases from V and 6 bases from J, the junction contained 7 bases not matched to a gene. The CDR3 spans 16 residues. Germline CDR1 is MNHNY and CDR2 is SVGAGI (reference sequence). Here the CDR3 DNA reads TGTGCCAGCAGTTCACTAGCGGGAGATCCCCCCGGGGAGCTGTTTTTT. It codes for CASSSLAGDPPGELFF.

The chain couples TRBV27 to TRBJ2-7; 9 positions agree with TRBD1. CDR3 length: 15 amino acids. The V gene end was trimmed by 6 bases and the J gene end by 6 bases; junction bases not matched to a gene: 12. Germline V gene lookup returns CDR1 MNHEY and CDR2 SMNVEV (reference sequence). Here the CDR3 DNA reads TGTGCCAGCAGCCTACAGGGGGCGCTTAGTACCGAGCAGTACTTC. This encodes CASSLQGALSTEQYF.

This chain joins TRBV7-9 and TRBJ2-5; 8 positions match TRBD1. Germline values: CDR1 SEHNR, CDR2 FQNEAQ (reference sequence). The CDR3 loop spans 16 amino acids. V shed 5 bases, J shed 4 bases, and the junction held 12 bases outside the gene matches. Here the CDR3 reads CASSRQGQGVRETQYF. CDR3 bases: TGTGCCAGCAGCCGCCAAGGACAGGGCGTTAGAGAGACCCAGTACTTC.

The chain has TRBV19 and TRBJ2-7, with a tentative D call TRBD1 (6 bases). The CDR3 contains 12 residues. Trimming took off 3 bases at V and 8 bases at J, with 11 bases between the two ends. Germline loops: CDR1 LNHDA, CDR2 SQIVND (reference sequence). CDR3 loop: CASSMDSVKQYF. The CDR3 DNA reads as TGTGCCAGTAGTATGGACAGTGTGAAGCAGTACTTC.

The chain links TRBV6-5 to TRBJ2-5; 7 bases map to TRBD2. Germline values: CDR1 MNHEY, CDR2 SVGAGI. The CDR3 runs to 15 residues. Trimming removed 2 bases from V and 7 bases from J; junction bases left unmatched: 10. CDR3 coding DNA: TGTGCCAGCAGTTACCAAACCGGGGGGATTGGGACCCAGTACTTC. Translation: CASSYQTGGIGTQYF.

V and J are TRBV27 and TRBJ2-4; D is possibly TRBD1 (5 bases). Germline V gene lookup returns CDR1 MNHEY and CDR2 SMNVEV (reference sequence). Between the trimmed V and J ends, which lost 5 bases and 6 bases, there was a span of 11 bases. This CDR3 has 13 residues. CDR3 loop: CASSLRGVNIQYF. The CDR3 DNA reads TGTGCCAGCAGTCTTAGGGGCGTAAACATTCAGTACTTC.

Regarding this clone: Relative to the germline gene, one junction end is altered; a read error may explain this. At the DNA level, this CDR3 is encoded by other sequences in the same sample as well. The V call is TRBV4-1, the J call TRBJ1-2, with a possible D match to TRBD1 (6 bases). Germline V lookup: CDR1 MGHRA, CDR2 YSYEKL. The CDR3 is 12 amino acids. CDR3 region: CASSQAGDGYTF. CDR3 coding DNA: TGTGCCAGCAGCCAAGCAGGGGATGGCTACACCTTC.

V is TRBV6-4 and J is TRBJ2-7; 9 bases are a match to TRBD1. Germline CDR1 MRHNA, CDR2 SNTAGT. This CDR3 is built from 18 residues. V dropped 4 bases and J dropped 3; count of bases not matched to a gene: 16. This CDR3 reads CASSGPDRGIYRGYEQYV. DNA for the CDR3: TGTGCCAGCAGTGGCCCGGACAGGGGTATTTATCGTGGCTACGAGCAGTACGTC.

The chain uses TRBV4-3 and TRBJ2-1; D possibly corresponds to TRBD1 (6 bases). The CDR3 length is 16 residues. Germline V gene lookup returns CDR1 LGHNA and CDR2 YSLEER. Deletions cut 0 bases from V and 0 bases from J, with 9 bases between. CDR3 nucleotides: TGCGCCAGCAGCCAAGATAGGGGGAGCTCCTACAATGAGCAGTTCTTC. This encodes CASSQDRGSSYNEQFF.

This clone was seen only once. V is TRBV27 and J is TRBJ2-1; 7 bases agree with TRBD1. V shed 4 bases, J shed 0 bases, and the junction held 9 bases outside the gene matches. The germline gives CDR1 MNHEY, CDR2 SMNVEV (reference sequence). This CDR3 has 17 amino acids. The DNA for the CDR3 is TGTGCCAGCAGTTCAATAACAGGGGCTAGCTCCTACAATGAGCAGTTCTTC. Residues: CASSSITGASSYNEQFF.

This clone was picked up a small number of times. This rearrangement joins TRBV30 to TRBJ1-2; 11 bases line up with TRBD1. Germline CDR1 reads GTSNPN; CDR2 reads SVGIG (reference sequence). V was pared by 4 bases and J by 8 bases, with 12 bases of the junction left unmatched. The CDR3 has 15 amino acids. The CDR3 region is CAWTIRTGGAEGYTF. CDR3 DNA: TGTGCCTGGACAATCCGGACAGGGGGCGCAGAAGGCTACACCTTC.

V and J are TRBV10-2 and TRBJ2-2; 8 bases match TRBD1. Per the germline V gene, CDR1 is WSHSY and CDR2 is SAAADI. This CDR3 region has 12 residues. V trimming: 8 bases; J trimming: 6 bases; junction bases outside the gene matches: 2. CDR3 coding DNA: TGCGCCAGCCAACAGGGGGCCGGGGAGCTGTTTTTT. The encoded protein is CASQQGAGELFF.

The table lists this clone with a count of one. The chain uses TRBV19 and TRBJ1-1; D ambiguous. Trimming shortened V by 3 bases and J by 0 bases, and 5 bases separated the two germline ends. This CDR3 is 13 amino acids long. The germline gives CDR1 LNHDA, CDR2 SQIVND (reference sequence). Here the CDR3 DNA reads TGTGCCAGTAGTATTATGTTGAACACTGAAGCTTTCTTT. This encodes CASSIMLNTEAFF.

The gene calls are TRBV19 and TRBJ2-1, with 10 bases identical to TRBD2. Looked up from germline, CDR1 is LNHDA and CDR2 is SQIVND (reference sequence). The length of the CDR3 is 18 residues. The V segment lost 5 bases and the J segment 0 bases; nucleotides outside the gene matches: 10. In DNA, the CDR3 is TGTGCCAGTAGTGGGGCTAGCGGGAGCCTAAGCTCCTACAATGAGCAGTTCTTC. Encoded protein: CASSGASGSLSSYNEQFF.

V is TRBV30 and J is TRBJ1-1; D not resolved. Trimming pared 5 bases from V and 2 bases from J, leaving 9 bases between. Germline loops: CDR1 GTSNPN, CDR2 SVGIG (reference sequence). This CDR3 is built from 12 residues. The CDR3 protein is CAWGLGNTEAFF. The CDR3 DNA is TGTGCCTGGGGCTTGGGCAACACTGAAGCTTTCTTT.

This chain links TRBV7-2 with TRBJ1-2; 10 bases are a match to TRBD1. CDR3 size: 14 residues. In germline, CDR1 is SGHTA, CDR2 FQGNSA. Trimming removed 5 bases from V and 6 bases from J; junction bases left unmatched: 6. CDR3: CASSPGTGENGYTF. The CDR3 nucleotides are TGTGCCAGCAGCCCAGGGACAGGGGAGAATGGCTACACCTTC.

V is TRBV6-1 and J is TRBJ2-1, with D perhaps TRBD2 (6 bases). The germline gives CDR1 MNHNS, CDR2 SASEGT. The germline V and J ends were trimmed by 6 bases and 4 bases, with 16 bases remaining between them. The CDR3 length is 15 residues. The CDR3 nucleotides read TGTGCCAGCAGGGAACTAGCTGATGAATACAATGAGCAGTTCTTC. It codes for CASRELADEYNEQFF.

V gene TRBV7-2 combines with J gene TRBJ1-1; possible D gene TRBD1, 5 bases. V lost 6 bases to trimming and J lost 6 bases, with 23 bases between them. The CDR3 extends over 16 amino acids. Germline CDR1 is SGHTA and CDR2 is FQGNSA. CDR3 coding DNA: TGTGCCAGCAGATTCCTTGCCGACAGCTTTCTATCTGAAGCTTTCTTT. Residues: CASRFLADSFLSEAFF.

This clone was counted once. The chain uses TRBV6-6 and TRBJ1-1, with D perhaps TRBD1 (6 bases). The CDR3 is 13 residues long. CDR1 MNHNY and CDR2 SVGAGI come from the germline V gene (reference sequence). The V gene lost 6 bases and the J gene lost 2 bases, with 10 bases spanning the gap. The chain's CDR3 is CASRPTGNTEAFF. CDR3 DNA: TGTGCCAGCAGACCGACAGGAAACACTGAAGCTTTCTTT.

This sequence joins TRBV13 and TRBJ1-1; 10 bases match TRBD1. Looked up from germline, CDR1 is PRHDT and CDR2 is FYEKMQ (reference sequence). The CDR3 is made up of 15 amino acids. V lost 5 bases to trimming and J lost 4 bases; unmatched junction nucleotides: 7. In DNA form, the CDR3 reads TGTGCCAGCAGCCAGGGGACAGGGGTCGTCACTGAAGCTTTCTTT. Translated: CASSQGTGVVTEAFF.

This chain connects TRBV19 to TRBJ2-7, with D unclear. The germline V gene has CDR1 LNHDA and CDR2 SQIVND (reference sequence). The CDR3 runs to 13 residues. Trimming removed 5 bases at V and 0 bases at J, with 8 bases between. CDR3 coding DNA: TGTGCCAGTAGTTCAACTACCTCCTACGAGCAGTACTTC. Its translation is CASSSTTSYEQYF.

Details on this clone: Distinct nucleotide sequences in the sample also encode this CDR3. J is TRBJ1-1 and V is TRBV27; D ambiguous. Germline V gene lookup returns CDR1 MNHEY and CDR2 SMNVEV (reference sequence). V lost 2 bases and J 1 base, leaving 5 bases between the germline ends. The CDR3 spans 13 residues. CDR3 coding DNA: TGTGCCAGCAGTTTAGGGCCGAACACTGAAGCTTTCTTT. It codes for CASSLGPNTEAFF.

This clone was picked up a small number of times. J is TRBJ2-7 and V is TRBV28; 7 nucleotides agree with TRBD2. Per the germline V gene, CDR1 is MDHEN and CDR2 is SYDVKM. The V and J ends lost 6 bases and 2 bases, in that order; junction bases with no gene match: 4. CDR3 size: 13 residues. The CDR3 sequence is CASSWGGTYEQYV. In DNA, the CDR3 is TGTGCCAGCAGCTGGGGGGGAACCTACGAGCAGTACGTC.

The chain recombines TRBV7-9 with TRBJ2-7; 13 bases agree with TRBD2. Trimming took 4 bases from V and 4 from J; bases not matched to a gene: 7. This CDR3 region has 16 residues. Germline V lookup: CDR1 SEHNR, CDR2 FQNEAQ (reference sequence). In DNA form, the CDR3 reads TGTGCCAGCAGCTCGGGACTAGCGGGATCTGGATACGAGCAGTACTTC. This encodes CASSSGLAGSGYEQYF. The full variable domain, rest sourced from reference TRBV7-9 and TRBJ2-7, is DTGVSQNPRHKITKRGQNVTFRCDPISEHNRLYWYRQTLGQGPEFLTYFQNEAQLEKSRLLSDRFSAERPKGSFSTLEIQRTEQGDSAMYLCASSSGLAGSGYEQYFGPGTRLTVT.

The chain employs TRBV7-3 and TRBJ2-7; 7 bases line up with TRBD1. The CDR3 spans 14 residues. CDR1 is SGHTA and CDR2 is FQGTGA in the germline V gene. V lost 2 bases, J lost 7 bases, and 8 bases stayed unmatched. The CDR3 protein is CASSLVRAGGEQYF. As DNA, the CDR3 is TGTGCCAGCAGCTTAGTAAGGGCAGGGGGAGAGCAGTACTTC.

V gene TRBV9 combines with J gene TRBJ2-7, with a weak D call TRBD1 (6 bases). Germline CDR1 reads SGDLS; CDR2 reads YYNGEE. Deletions cut 0 bases from V and 6 bases from J, with 10 bases between. This CDR3 comprises 13 residues. For the CDR3, the DNA is TGTGCCAGCAGCGTAGGGTCAGGGGCCGAGCAGTACTTC. It specifies CASSVGSGAEQYF. The variable domain in full, with the rest retrieved from reference TRBV9 and TRBJ2-7, is DSGVTQTPKHLITATGQRVTLRCSPRSGDLSVYWYQQSLDQGLQFLIQYYNGEERAKGNILERFSAQQFPDLHSELNLSSLELGDSALYFCASSVGSGAEQYFGPGTRLTVT.

This clone was recorded once. V is TRBV15 and J is TRBJ2-1, with TRBD1 identical over 7 bases. In germline, CDR1 is LNHNV, CDR2 YYDKDF (reference sequence). The CDR3 loop spans 16 amino acids. J was trimmed by 7 bases and V by 5 bases; bases with no gene match: 14. This CDR3 is CATSLSRDRLLNEQFF. CDR3 coding DNA: TGTGCCACCAGCTTATCCCGGGACAGACTTCTAAATGAGCAGTTCTTC. Together with reference TRBV15 and TRBJ2-1, the CDR3 gives the full variable domain: DAMVIQNPRYQVTQFGKPVTLSCSQTLNHNVMYWYQQKSSQAPKLLFHYYDKDFNNEADTPDNFQSRRPNTSFCFLDIRSPGLGDTAMYLCATSLSRDRLLNEQFFGPGTRLTVL.

This chain joins TRBV29-1 and TRBJ1-3; D unresolved. Germline V CDR1 and CDR2: SQVTM, ANQGSEA. V was trimmed by 6 bases and J by 0 bases, leaving 3 bases between them. This CDR3 is 11 amino acids long. CDR3 nucleotide sequence: TGCAGCGTGAGCTCTGGAAACACCATATATTTT. It codes for CSVSSGNTIYF.